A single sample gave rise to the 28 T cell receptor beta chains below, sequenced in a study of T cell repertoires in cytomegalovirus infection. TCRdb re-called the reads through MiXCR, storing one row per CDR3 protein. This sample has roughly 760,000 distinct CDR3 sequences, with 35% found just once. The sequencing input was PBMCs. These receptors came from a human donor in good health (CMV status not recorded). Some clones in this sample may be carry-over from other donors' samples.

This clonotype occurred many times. The CDR3: CASSLFSQGAGELFF. CDR3 sequence (DNA): TGTGCCAGCAGTTTATTCTCACAGGGGGCCGGGGAGCTGTTTTTT. The rearrangement uses TRBV28 and TRBJ2-2; the match to TRBD1 covers 8 bases. This CDR3 has 15 amino acids. The V gene's germline CDR1 is MDHEN and CDR2 SYDVKM. V dropped 1 base and J dropped 6; count of bases not matched to a gene: 4.

CDR3 sequence reads: CATRNPGQGANQPQHF. CDR3 DNA: TGTGCCACCAGAAACCCGGGACAGGGGGCAAATCAGCCCCAGCATTTT. The chain links TRBV15 to TRBJ1-5; the match to TRBD1 covers 12 bases. CDR3 length: 16 amino acids. Germline V gives CDR1 LNHNV, CDR2 YYDKDF (reference sequence). Unmatched junction bases numbered 7, after V lost 6 bases and J lost 4 bases.

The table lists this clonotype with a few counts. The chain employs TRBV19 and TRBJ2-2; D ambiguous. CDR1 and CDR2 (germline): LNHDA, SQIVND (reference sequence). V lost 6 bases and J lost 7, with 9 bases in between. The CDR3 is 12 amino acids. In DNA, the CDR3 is TGTGCCAGTAGCCACCCATACGGGGAGCTGTTTTTT. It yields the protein CASSHPYGELFF.

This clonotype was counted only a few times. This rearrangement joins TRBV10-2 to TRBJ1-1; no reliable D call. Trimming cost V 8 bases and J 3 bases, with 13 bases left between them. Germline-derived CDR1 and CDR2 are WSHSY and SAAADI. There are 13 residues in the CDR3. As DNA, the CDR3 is TGCGCCAGCGAGGAGGACCGACACACTGAAGCTTTCTTT. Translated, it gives CASEEDRHTEAFF.

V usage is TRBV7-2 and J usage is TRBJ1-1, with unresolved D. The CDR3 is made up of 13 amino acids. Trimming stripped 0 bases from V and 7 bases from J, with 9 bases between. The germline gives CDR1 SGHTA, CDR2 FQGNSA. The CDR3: CASSLALGLEAFF. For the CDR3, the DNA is TGTGCCAGCAGCTTAGCGTTAGGGCTTGAAGCTTTCTTT.

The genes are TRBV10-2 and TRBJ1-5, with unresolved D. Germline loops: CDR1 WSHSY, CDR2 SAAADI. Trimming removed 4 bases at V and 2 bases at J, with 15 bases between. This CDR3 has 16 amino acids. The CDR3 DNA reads TGCGCCAGCAGTGCCAGTGGACCGAGAGGCAATCAGCCCCAGCATTTT. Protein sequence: CASSASGPRGNQPQHF.

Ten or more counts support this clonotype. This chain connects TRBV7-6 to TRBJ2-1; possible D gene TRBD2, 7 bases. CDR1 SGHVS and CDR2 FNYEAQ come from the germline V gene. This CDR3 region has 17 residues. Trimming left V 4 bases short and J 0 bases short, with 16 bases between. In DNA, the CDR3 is TGTGCCAGCAGCTCCAGGGGCGGGGGAAGCTCCTACAATGAGCAGTTCTTC. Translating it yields CASSSRGGGSSYNEQFF.

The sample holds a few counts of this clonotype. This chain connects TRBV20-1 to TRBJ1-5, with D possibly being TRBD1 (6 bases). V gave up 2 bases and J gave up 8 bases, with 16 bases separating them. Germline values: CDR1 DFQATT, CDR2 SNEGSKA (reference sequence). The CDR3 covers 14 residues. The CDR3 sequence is CSARSDRPGEPQHF. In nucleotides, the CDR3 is TGCAGTGCTAGATCCGACAGGCCCGGGGAGCCCCAGCATTTT.

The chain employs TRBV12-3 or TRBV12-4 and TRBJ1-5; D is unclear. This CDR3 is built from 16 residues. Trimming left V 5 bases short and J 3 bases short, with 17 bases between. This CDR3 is CASSPPDGRVNQPQHF. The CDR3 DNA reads TGTGCCAGCAGTCCCCCGGACGGCAGAGTCAATCAGCCCCAGCATTTT.

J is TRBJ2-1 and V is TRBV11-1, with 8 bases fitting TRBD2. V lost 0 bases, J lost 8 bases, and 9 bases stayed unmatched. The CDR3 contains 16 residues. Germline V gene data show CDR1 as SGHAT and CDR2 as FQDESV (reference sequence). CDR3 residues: CASSLAPSGRGDEQFF. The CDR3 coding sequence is TGTGCCAGCAGCTTAGCGCCGAGCGGGAGAGGCGATGAGCAGTTCTTC.

The CDR3 DNA reads as TGCGCCAGCAGCCGACAACAGGGTCCAGATACGCAGTATTTT. Protein product: CASSRQQGPDTQYF. This chain links TRBV5-1 with TRBJ2-3; D perhaps matches TRBD1 (6 bases). Germline V gene data show CDR1 as SGHRS and CDR2 as YFSETQ. Deletions cut 4 bases from V and 4 bases from J, with 13 bases between. This CDR3 comprises 14 residues.

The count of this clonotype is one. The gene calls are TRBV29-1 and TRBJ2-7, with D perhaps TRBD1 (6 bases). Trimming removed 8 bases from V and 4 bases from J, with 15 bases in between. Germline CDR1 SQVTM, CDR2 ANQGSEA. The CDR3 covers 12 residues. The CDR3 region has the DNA TGCAGCATAACTGGGGGCGATTACGAGCAGTACTTC. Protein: CSITGGDYEQYF.

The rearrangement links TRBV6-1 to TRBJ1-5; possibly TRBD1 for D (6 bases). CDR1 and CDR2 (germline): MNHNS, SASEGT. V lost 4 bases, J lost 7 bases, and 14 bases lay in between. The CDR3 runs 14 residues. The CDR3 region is CASSAQGFGQPQHF. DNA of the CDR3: TGTGCCAGCAGTGCACAGGGATTTGGACAGCCCCAGCATTTT.

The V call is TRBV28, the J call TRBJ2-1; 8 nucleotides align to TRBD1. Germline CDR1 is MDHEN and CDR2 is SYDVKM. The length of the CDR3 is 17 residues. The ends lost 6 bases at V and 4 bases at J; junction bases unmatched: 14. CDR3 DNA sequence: TGTGCCAGCAGCTCCCATCGACAGGGGTCAGTATACAATGAGCAGTTCTTC. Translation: CASSSHRQGSVYNEQFF.

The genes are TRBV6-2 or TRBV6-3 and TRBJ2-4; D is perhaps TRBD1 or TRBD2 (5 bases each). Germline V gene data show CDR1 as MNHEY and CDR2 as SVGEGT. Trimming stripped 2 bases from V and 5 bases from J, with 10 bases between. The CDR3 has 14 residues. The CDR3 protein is CASSYGGEQNIQYF. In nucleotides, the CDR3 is TGTGCCAGCAGTTACGGGGGAGAACAAAACATTCAGTACTTC.

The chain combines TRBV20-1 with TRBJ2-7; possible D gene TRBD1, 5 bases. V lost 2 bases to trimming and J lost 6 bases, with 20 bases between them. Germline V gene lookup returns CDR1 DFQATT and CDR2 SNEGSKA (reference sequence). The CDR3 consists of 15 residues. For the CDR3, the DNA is TGCAGTGCTAGAACTACTACTCCCGACAGTTCCGAGCAGTACTTC. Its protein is CSARTTTPDSSEQYF.

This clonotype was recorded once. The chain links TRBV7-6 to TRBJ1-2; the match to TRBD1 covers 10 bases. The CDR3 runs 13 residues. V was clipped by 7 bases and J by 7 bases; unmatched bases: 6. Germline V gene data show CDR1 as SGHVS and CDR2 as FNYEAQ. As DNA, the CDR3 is TGTGCCAGCACCGTCGACAGGGGGCTTGGCTACACCTTC. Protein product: CASTVDRGLGYTF.

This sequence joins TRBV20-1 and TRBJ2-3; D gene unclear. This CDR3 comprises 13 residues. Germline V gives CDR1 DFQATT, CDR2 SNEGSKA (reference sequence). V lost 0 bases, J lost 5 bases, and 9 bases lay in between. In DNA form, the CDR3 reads TGCAGTGCTAGAGATCAGATTTTAGATACGCAGTATTTT. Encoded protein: CSARDQILDTQYF.

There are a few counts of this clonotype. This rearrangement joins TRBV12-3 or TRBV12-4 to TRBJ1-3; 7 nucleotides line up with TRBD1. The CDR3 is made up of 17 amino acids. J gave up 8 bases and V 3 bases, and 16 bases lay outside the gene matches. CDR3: CASSFGGGRDREDTIYF. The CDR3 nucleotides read TGTGCCAGCAGTTTCGGGGGGGGCCGAGACAGGGAGGACACCATATATTTT.

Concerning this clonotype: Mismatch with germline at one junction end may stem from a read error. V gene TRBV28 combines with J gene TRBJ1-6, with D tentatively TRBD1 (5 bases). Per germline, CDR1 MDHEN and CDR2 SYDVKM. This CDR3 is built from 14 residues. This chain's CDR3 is CTSSWGGNNSPLHF. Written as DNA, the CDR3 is TGTACCAGCAGTTGGGGCGGAAATAATTCACCCCTCCACTTT.

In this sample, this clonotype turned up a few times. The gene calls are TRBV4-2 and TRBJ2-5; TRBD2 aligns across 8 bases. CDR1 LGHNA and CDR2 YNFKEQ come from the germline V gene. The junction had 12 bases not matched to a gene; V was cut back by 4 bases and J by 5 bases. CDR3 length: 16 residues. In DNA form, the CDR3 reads TGTGCCAGCAGCCGGACTAGCCGAAACACCGGGGAGACCCAGTACTTC. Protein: CASSRTSRNTGETQYF.

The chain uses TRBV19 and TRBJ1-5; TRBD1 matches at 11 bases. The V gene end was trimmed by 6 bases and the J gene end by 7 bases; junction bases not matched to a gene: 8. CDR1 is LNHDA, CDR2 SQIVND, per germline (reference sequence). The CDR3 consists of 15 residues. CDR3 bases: TGTGCCAGTAGCCCGGACAGGGGGCTAGGGCAGCCCCAGCATTTT. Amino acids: CASSPDRGLGQPQHF.

The CDR3 sequence is CATSLRGGGYTF. CDR3 bases: TGTGCCACCTCCCTAAGGGGAGGAGGCTACACCTTC. The chain has TRBV27 and TRBJ1-2; the D gene is possibly TRBD1 (5 bases). Germline loops: CDR1 MNHEY, CDR2 SMNVEV (reference sequence). This CDR3 comprises 12 residues. V gave up 10 bases and J gave up 8 bases, with 17 bases separating them.

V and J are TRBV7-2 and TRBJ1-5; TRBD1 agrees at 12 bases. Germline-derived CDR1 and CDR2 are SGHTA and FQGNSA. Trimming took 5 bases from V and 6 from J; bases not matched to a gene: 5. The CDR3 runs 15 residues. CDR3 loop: CASSIGTGGTQPQHF. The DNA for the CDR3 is TGTGCCAGCAGCATCGGGACAGGGGGCACTCAGCCCCAGCATTTT.

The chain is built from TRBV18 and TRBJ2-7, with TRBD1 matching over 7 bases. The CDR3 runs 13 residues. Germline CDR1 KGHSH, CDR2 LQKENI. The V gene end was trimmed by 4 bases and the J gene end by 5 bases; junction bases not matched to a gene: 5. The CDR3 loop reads CASSLGQSDEQYF. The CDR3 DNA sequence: TGTGCCAGCTCACTGGGACAGTCTGACGAGCAGTACTTC.

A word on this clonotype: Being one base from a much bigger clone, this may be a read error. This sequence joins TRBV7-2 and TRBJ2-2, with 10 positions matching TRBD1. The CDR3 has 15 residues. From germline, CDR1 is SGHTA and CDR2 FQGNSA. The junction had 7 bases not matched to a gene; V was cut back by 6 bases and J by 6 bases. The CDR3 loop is CASRLTGGNAGELFF. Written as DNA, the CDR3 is TGTGCCAGCAGACTGACAGGGGGCAACGCCGGGGAGCTGTTTTTT.

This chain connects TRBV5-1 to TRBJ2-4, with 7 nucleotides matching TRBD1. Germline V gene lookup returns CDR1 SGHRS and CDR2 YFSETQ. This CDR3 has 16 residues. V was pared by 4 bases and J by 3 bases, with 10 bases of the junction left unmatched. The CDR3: CASSERTGSGKNIQYF. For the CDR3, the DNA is TGCGCCAGCAGCGAAAGGACAGGTTCGGGCAAAAACATTCAGTACTTC.

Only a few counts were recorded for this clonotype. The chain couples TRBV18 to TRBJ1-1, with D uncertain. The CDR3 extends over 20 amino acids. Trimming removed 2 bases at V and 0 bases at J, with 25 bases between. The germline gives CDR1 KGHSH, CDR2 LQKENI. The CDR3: CASSPLEAVFYGSMNTEAFF. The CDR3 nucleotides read TGTGCCAGCTCACCATTAGAAGCAGTTTTCTACGGCAGCATGAACACTGAAGCTTTCTTT.